The 3 T cell receptor beta chains given below trace back to one sample, sequenced in a study of control samples from healthy donors and cancer patients. TCRdb's copy holds only in-frame clones and misses some; the assay was immunoSEQ multiplex PCR. The sample records about 96,000 clones, over 90% being singletons. Specimen: blood. These receptors all stem from a man in his late teens or twenties in good health.

The chain employs TRBV5-1 and TRBJ1-3; 7 bases align to TRBD1. Trimming cost V 4 bases and J 0 bases; bases outside gene matches: 4. Germline V gene data show CDR1 as SGHRS and CDR2 as YFSETQ. The CDR3 extends over 15 amino acids. The CDR3 DNA sequence: TGCGCCAGCAGCCGGGACAGCGACTCTGGAAACACCATATATTTT. As protein: CASSRDSDSGNTIYF.

The rearrangement links TRBV2 to TRBJ2-7; 11 nucleotides align to TRBD2. This CDR3 has 14 amino acids. With 7 bases clipped from V and 6 bases from J, the junction kept 8 bases outside the gene matches. CDR1 is SNHLY and CDR2 is FYNNEI in the germline V gene. The CDR3, as DNA: TGTGCCAGCATAGGAACTAGCGGGGGAACCGAGCAGTACTTC. Amino acid sequence: CASIGTSGGTEQYF.

The rearrangement joins TRBV27 to TRBJ2-7; D is possibly TRBD2 (5 bases). CDR3 length equals 13 residues. Per germline, CDR1 MNHEY and CDR2 SMNVEV (reference sequence). V dropped 3 bases and J dropped 5 bases, with 11 bases sitting between them. The chain's CDR3 is CASSFGYGDEQYF. In DNA form, the CDR3 reads TGTGCCAGCAGTTTCGGGTACGGGGACGAGCAGTACTTC.